The 15 T cell receptor beta chains below all came from one sample that was sequenced in a study of control samples from healthy donors and cancer patients (dated by TCRdb to the early 2020s). Preparation of the library involved the immunoSEQ multiplex PCR assay. This is the immuneACCESS table as TCRdb keeps it, with only in-frame sequences that have V and J called. A part of the clones is gone; compared with another copy, unresolved V genes explain less than half, and the rest is unexplained. The sample contains hundreds of thousands of clones, around 90% of them found a single time. The top ten clonotypes cover 5.5% to 8% of the sample. Material for sequencing was PBMCs. These TCRs come from a middle-aged man with head and neck cancer.

To note about this clone: The sample holds other DNA sequences that translate to the same CDR3. V gene TRBV7-6 combines with J gene TRBJ1-1; D ambiguous. Germline CDR1 reads SGHVS; CDR2 reads FNYEAQ. Deletions cut 0 bases from V and 2 bases from J, with 7 bases between. The CDR3 covers 14 residues. The CDR3 reads CASSLAAGNTEAFF. For the CDR3, the DNA is TGTGCCAGCAGCTTAGCTGCAGGAAACACTGAAGCTTTCTTT.

J is TRBJ2-3 and V is TRBV5-1; possibly TRBD1 or TRBD2 for D (5 bases each). Trimming took 0 bases from V and 4 from J, leaving 24 bases between them. This CDR3 has 19 amino acids. The V gene's germline CDR1 is SGHRS and CDR2 YFSETQ. CDR3 loop: CASSLEYRGRTVLADTQYF. The CDR3 nucleotides read TGCGCCAGCAGCTTGGAGTATCGGGGACGGACCGTTCTGGCAGATACGCAGTATTTT.

The rearrangement joins TRBV24-1 to TRBJ1-2, with 8 bases fitting TRBD1. Germline-derived CDR1 and CDR2 are KGHDR and SFDVKD. CDR3 length equals 15 residues. V shed 2 bases and J 6 bases; nucleotides not matched to a gene: 7. CDR3 DNA sequence: TGTGCCACCAGTGATTCGCGACAGGGGCGTAATGGCTACACCTTC. It specifies CATSDSRQGRNGYTF.

The V call is TRBV27, the J call TRBJ2-1; 11 bases line up with TRBD2. The V gene's germline CDR1 is MNHEY and CDR2 SMNVEV (reference sequence). The CDR3 runs to 15 residues. J gave up 7 bases and V 5 bases, and 7 bases lay outside the gene matches. The CDR3 DNA reads TGTGCCAGCAGTCCCGTAGCGGGAGGGCCTAATGAGCAGTTCTTC. Residues: CASSPVAGGPNEQFF.

The CDR3 DNA reads as TGTGCCTGGAGTCGGACGAGCGGGGCCGAGCAGTACTTC. The encoded protein is CAWSRTSGAEQYF. The J gene is TRBJ2-7, the V gene TRBV30; 7 bases line up with TRBD2. With V trimmed by 2 bases and J by 6 bases, 7 bases remained unmatched. This CDR3 is built from 13 residues. The germline CDR1 and CDR2 sequences are GTSNPN and SVGIG (reference sequence).

The V call is TRBV11-1, the J call TRBJ1-1, with a possible D match to TRBD1 (5 bases). With 0 bases removed from V and 1 base from J, the gap between germline ends came to 12 bases. CDR3 length equals 16 residues. Looked up from germline, CDR1 is SGHAT and CDR2 is FQDESV (reference sequence). This CDR3 reads CASSLASRDGNTEAFF. The CDR3 coding sequence is TGTGCCAGCAGCTTAGCTTCTAGGGACGGGAACACTGAAGCTTTCTTT.

The gene calls are TRBV6-5 and TRBJ1-5; tentative D call: TRBD1 (6 bases). V lost 7 bases, J lost 1 base, and 11 bases lay in between. The CDR3 runs to 14 residues. Looked up from germline, CDR1 is MNHEY and CDR2 is SVGAGI. The CDR3 region is CASTKGGSNQPQHF. In DNA, the CDR3 is TGTGCCAGCACCAAGGGGGGGAGCAATCAGCCCCAGCATTTT.

The rearrangement links TRBV7-9 to TRBJ1-2; maybe TRBD1 (5 bases). This CDR3 contains 15 residues. Germline-derived CDR1 and CDR2 are SEHNR and FQNEAQ (reference sequence). V dropped 5 bases and J dropped 7 bases, with 20 bases sitting between them. CDR3: CASSLRDGGNRGYTF. The CDR3 DNA reads TGTGCCAGCAGCCTCCGGGACGGAGGGAATCGTGGCTACACCTTC.

The chain carries TRBV28 and TRBJ1-3; 8 bases are a match to TRBD1. Trimming at V came to 6 bases and at J to 1 base, leaving 5 bases not matched to a gene. Germline V gene sequence: CDR1 MDHEN, CDR2 SYDVKM. The CDR3 has 15 amino acids. The CDR3 region has the DNA TGTGCCAGCAGCCACCGGACAGGGTCTGGAAACACCATATATTTT. Protein sequence: CASSHRTGSGNTIYF.

This clone was picked up a small number of times. The chain combines TRBV7-2 with TRBJ1-5; D gene uncertain. The CDR3 contains 13 residues. Germline lookup yields CDR1 SGHTA and CDR2 FQGNSA. V lost 4 bases and J 4 bases, leaving 8 bases between the germline ends. CDR3 sequence (DNA): TGTGCCAGCAGCTCGAGTTGGAATCAGCCCCAGCATTTT. As protein: CASSSSWNQPQHF.

The chain uses TRBV6-5 and TRBJ2-3; no clear D gene. The CDR3 totals 14 residues. Trimming pared 6 bases from V and 7 bases from J, leaving 17 bases between. Germline CDR1 is MNHEY and CDR2 is SVGAGI. CDR3 sequence reads: CASSPSTPQNTQYF. As DNA, the CDR3 is TGTGCCAGCAGCCCCTCAACACCCCAGAATACGCAGTATTTT.

This chain links TRBV15 with TRBJ1-5, with a tentative D call TRBD1 (5 bases). CDR3 length: 13 residues. Trimming stripped 0 bases from V and 7 bases from J, with 7 bases between. The V gene's germline CDR1 is LNHNV and CDR2 YYDKDF (reference sequence). CDR3 in DNA: TGTGCCACCAGCAGAGATCGGGGGCAGCCCCAGCATTTT. It codes for CATSRDRGQPQHF.

As DNA, the CDR3 is TGTGCCAGCAGCCCTAGGACAGGGCCCCAGCCCCAGCATTTT. This translates into CASSPRTGPQPQHF. V usage is TRBV28 and J usage is TRBJ1-5; 8 nucleotides match TRBD1. The CDR3 spans 14 residues. The trim removed 6 bases at V and 7 bases at J, leaving 8 bases unmatched. The V gene's germline CDR1 is MDHEN and CDR2 SYDVKM.

The chain has TRBV28 and TRBJ2-3; D remains ambiguous. Between the trimmed V and J ends, which lost 3 bases and 3 bases, there was a span of 19 bases. The germline V gene has CDR1 MDHEN and CDR2 SYDVKM. This CDR3 contains 17 residues. The DNA of the CDR3 is TGTGCCAGCAGTTTCTCCCCTCGCACGCGTCTTACAGATACGCAGTATTTT. It translates to CASSFSPRTRLTDTQYF.

The CDR3 bases are TGTGCCAGCCACCACGAGCAGTACTTC. Amino acids: CASHHEQYF. This chain connects TRBV27 to TRBJ2-7; D is unresolved. Trimming pared 8 bases from V and 5 bases from J, leaving 4 bases between. Germline CDR1 reads MNHEY; CDR2 reads SMNVEV (reference sequence). The CDR3 covers 9 residues.